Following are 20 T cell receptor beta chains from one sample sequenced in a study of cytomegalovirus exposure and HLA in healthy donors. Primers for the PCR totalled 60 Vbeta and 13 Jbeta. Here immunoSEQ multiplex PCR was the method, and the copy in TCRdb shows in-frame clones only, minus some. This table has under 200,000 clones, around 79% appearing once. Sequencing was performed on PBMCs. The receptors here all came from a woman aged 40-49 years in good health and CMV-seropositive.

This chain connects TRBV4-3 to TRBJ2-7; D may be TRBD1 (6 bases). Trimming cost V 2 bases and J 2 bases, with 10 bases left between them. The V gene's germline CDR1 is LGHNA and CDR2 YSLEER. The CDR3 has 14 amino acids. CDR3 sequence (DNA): TGCGCCAGCAGCCAACAGACAGGCCCCTACGAGCAGTACTTC. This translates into CASSQQTGPYEQYF.

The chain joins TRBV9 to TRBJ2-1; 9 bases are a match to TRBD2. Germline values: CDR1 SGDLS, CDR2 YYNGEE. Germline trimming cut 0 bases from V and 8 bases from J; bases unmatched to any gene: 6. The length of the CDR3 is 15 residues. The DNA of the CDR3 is TGTGCCAGCAGCGTAGGCAGCGGGGGGAGTGATGAGCAGTTCTTC. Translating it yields CASSVGSGGSDEQFF.

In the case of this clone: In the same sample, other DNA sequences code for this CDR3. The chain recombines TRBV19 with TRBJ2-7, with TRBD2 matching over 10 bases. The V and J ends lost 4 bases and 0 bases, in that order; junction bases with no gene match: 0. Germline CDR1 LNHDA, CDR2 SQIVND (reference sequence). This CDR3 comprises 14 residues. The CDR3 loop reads CASSRTSGSYEQYF. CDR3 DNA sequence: TGTGCCAGTAGTAGGACTAGCGGCTCCTACGAGCAGTACTTC.

This CDR3 is CAFSPGLRAGELFF. For the CDR3, the DNA is TGTGCCTTTTCCCCGGGACTACGGGCCGGGGAGCTGTTTTTT. This rearrangement joins TRBV30 to TRBJ2-2; 7 nucleotides align to TRBD2. This CDR3 is 14 amino acids long. Trimming removed 7 bases from V and 6 bases from J; junction bases left unmatched: 11. From germline, CDR1 is GTSNPN and CDR2 SVGIG (reference sequence).

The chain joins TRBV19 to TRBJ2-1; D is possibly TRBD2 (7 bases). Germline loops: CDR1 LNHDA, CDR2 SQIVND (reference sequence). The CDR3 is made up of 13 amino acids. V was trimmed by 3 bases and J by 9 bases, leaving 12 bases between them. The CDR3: CASSIGGRSEQFF. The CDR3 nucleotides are TGTGCCAGTAGTATCGGGGGGCGCAGTGAGCAGTTCTTC.

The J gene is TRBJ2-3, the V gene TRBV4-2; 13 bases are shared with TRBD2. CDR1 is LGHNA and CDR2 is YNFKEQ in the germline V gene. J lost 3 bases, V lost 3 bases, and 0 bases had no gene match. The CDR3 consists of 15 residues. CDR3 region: CASSQGLAGTDTQYF. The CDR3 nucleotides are TGTGCCAGCAGCCAGGGACTAGCGGGAACAGATACGCAGTATTTT.

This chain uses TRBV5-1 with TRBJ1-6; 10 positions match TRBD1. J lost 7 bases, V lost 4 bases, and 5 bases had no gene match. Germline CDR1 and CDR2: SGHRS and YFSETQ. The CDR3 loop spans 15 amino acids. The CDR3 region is CASSGQGDLNSPLHF. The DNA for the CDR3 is TGCGCCAGCAGCGGACAGGGGGACCTAAATTCACCCCTCCACTTT. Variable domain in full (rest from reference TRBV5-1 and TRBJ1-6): KAGVTQTPRYLIKTRGQQVTLSCSPISGHRSVSWYQQTPGQGLQFLFEYFSETQRNKGNFPGRFSGRQFSNSRSEMNVSTLELGDSALYLCASSGQGDLNSPLHFGNGTRLTVT.

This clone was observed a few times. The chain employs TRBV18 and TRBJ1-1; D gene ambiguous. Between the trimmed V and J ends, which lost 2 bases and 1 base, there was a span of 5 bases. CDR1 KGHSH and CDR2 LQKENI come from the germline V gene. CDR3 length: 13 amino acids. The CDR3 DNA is TGTGCCAGCTCACCATCAGGGAACACTGAAGCTTTCTTT. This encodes CASSPSGNTEAFF.

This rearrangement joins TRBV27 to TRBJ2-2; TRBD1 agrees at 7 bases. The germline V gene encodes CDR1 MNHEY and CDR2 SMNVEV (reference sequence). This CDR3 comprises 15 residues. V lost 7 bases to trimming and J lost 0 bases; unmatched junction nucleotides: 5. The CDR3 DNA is TGTGCCAGCACCTCCGGGACAGCGAACACCGGGGAGCTGTTTTTT. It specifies CASTSGTANTGELFF.

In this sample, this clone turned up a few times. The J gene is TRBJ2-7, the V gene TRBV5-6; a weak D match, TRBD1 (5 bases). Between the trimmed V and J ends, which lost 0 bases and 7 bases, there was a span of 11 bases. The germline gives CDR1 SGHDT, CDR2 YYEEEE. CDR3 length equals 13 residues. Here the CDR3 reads CASSLGRVLEQYF. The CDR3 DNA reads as TGTGCCAGCAGCTTGGGCAGGGTCTTAGAGCAGTACTTC. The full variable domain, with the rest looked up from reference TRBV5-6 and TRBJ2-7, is DAGVTQSPTHLIKTRGQQVTLRCSPKSGHDTVSWYQQALGQGPQFIFQYYEEEERQRGNFPDRFSGHQFPNYSSELNVNALLLGDSALYLCASSLGRVLEQYFGPGTRLTVT.

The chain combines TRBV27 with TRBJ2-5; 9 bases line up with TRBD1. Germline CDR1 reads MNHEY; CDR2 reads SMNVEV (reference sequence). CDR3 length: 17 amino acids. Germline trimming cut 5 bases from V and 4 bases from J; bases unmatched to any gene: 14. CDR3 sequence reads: CASSLLRTGVRLETQYF. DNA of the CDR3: TGTGCCAGCAGTCTCCTTAGGACAGGGGTACGGCTAGAGACCCAGTACTTC.

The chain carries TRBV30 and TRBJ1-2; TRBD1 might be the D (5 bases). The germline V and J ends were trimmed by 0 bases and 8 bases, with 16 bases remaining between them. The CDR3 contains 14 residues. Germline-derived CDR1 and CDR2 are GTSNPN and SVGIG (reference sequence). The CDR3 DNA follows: TGTGCCTGGAGTGTAGGGGCAGGGATCGGCGGCTACACCTTC. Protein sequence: CAWSVGAGIGGYTF.

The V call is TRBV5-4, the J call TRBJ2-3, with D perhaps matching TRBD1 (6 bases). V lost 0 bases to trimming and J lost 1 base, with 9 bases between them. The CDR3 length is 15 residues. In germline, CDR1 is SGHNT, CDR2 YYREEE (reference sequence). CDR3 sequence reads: CASSLGGPGTDTQYF. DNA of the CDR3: TGTGCCAGCAGCTTGGGGGGGCCTGGCACAGATACGCAGTATTTT.

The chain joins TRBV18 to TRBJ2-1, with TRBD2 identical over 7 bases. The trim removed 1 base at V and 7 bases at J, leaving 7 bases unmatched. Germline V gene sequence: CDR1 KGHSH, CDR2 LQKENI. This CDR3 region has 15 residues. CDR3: CASSPQSAGDNEQFF. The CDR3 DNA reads TGTGCCAGCTCACCACAATCGGCGGGGGATAATGAGCAGTTCTTC.

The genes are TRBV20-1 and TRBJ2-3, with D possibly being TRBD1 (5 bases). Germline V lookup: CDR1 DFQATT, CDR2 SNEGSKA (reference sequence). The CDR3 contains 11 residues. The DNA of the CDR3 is TGCGTTGGGGCCCGCAGAGATACGCAGTATTTT. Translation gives CVGARRDTQYF.

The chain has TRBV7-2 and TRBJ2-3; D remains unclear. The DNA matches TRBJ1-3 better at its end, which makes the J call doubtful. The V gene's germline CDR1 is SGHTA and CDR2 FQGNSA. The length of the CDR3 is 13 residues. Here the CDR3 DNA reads TGTGCCAGCAGCTTAGTTATAGCGGGAGCCATATATTTT. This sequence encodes CASSLVIAGAIYF.

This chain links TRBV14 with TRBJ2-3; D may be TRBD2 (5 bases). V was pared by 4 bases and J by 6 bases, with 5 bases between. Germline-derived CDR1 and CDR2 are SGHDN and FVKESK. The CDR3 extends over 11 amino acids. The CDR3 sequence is CASSRGDTQYF. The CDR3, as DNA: TGTGCCAGCAGCCGAGGGGATACGCAGTATTTT.

The CDR3 is CASSLKSSYEQYF. The CDR3 nucleotides are TGTGCCAGCAGTCTAAAGAGCTCCTACGAGCAGTACTTC. This chain connects TRBV6-5 to TRBJ2-7; unclear D gene. The CDR3 spans 13 residues. Germline V lookup: CDR1 MNHEY, CDR2 SVGAGI. V was shortened by 5 bases and J by 0 bases, with 8 bases between the two germline ends.

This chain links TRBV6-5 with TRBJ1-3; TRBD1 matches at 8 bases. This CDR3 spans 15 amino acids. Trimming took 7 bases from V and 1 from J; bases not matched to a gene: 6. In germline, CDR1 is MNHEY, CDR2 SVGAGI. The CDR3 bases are TGTGCCAGCACCCGGACAGGGATGTCTGGAAACACCATATATTTT. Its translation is CASTRTGMSGNTIYF.

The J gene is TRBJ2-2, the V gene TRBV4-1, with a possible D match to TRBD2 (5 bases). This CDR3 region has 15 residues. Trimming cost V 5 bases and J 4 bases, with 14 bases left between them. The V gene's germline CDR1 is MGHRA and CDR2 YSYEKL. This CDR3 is CASSRGGGPTGELFF. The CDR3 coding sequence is TGCGCCAGCAGCAGAGGAGGAGGACCCACCGGGGAGCTGTTTTTT.